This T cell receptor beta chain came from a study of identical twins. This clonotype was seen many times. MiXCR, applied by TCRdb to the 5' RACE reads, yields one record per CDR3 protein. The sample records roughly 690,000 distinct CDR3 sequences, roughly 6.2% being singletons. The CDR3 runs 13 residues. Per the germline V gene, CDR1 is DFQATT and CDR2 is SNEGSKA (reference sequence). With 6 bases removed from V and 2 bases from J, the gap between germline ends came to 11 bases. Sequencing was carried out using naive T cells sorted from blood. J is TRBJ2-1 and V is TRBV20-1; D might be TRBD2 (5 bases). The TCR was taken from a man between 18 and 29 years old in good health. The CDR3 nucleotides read TGCAGTGCAGCTGAGGGTGCCTACAATGAGCAGTTCTTC. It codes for CSAAEGAYNEQFF.